The 7 T cell receptor beta chains below were found in one sample sequenced in a study of vaccination effects on CD4 cells after COVID-19. Sequencing in the ViraFEST assay came after antigen-specific CD4+ T cells had been expanded with viral peptide pools, which were used to stimulate PBMC. After around nine days in culture, the CD4+ T cells were isolated. Participants each got two BNT162b2 or mRNA-1273 vaccine doses. No cognate antigen is known for these TCRs. The data were produced by immunoSEQ multiplex PCR, yet TCRdb's version contains in-frame clones alone and is incomplete. This table holds around 30,000 clones, 74% found once. Material: CD4+ T cells from PBMCs cultured with HCoV-229E spike peptides, obtained after COVID-19 vaccination. The receptors here all came from a human donor who received a COVID-19 vaccine.

The chain has TRBV29-1 and TRBJ1-2; D call uncertain. From germline, CDR1 is SQVTM and CDR2 ANQGSEA. Trimming cost V 6 bases and J 0 bases, with 11 bases left between them. The CDR3 extends over 13 amino acids. Here the CDR3 DNA reads TGCAGCGTACGTGCGGGGTCTAACTATGGCTACACCTTC. This sequence encodes CSVRAGSNYGYTF.

V and J are TRBV6-2 or TRBV6-3 and TRBJ2-1; perhaps TRBD1 as D (5 bases). The CDR3 covers 20 residues. V gave up 0 bases and J gave up 4 bases, with 25 bases separating them. CDR1 is MNHEY, CDR2 SVGEGT, per germline. The CDR3 protein is CASSYSPGIKRAQPYNEQFF. The DNA of the CDR3 is TGTGCCAGCAGTTACTCCCCAGGGATTAAACGAGCCCAACCGTACAATGAGCAGTTCTTC.

The chain has TRBV7-2 and TRBJ2-2, with TRBD2 identical over 7 bases. The CDR3 has 14 residues. Germline V gene data show CDR1 as SGHTA and CDR2 as FQGNSA. V was pared by 3 bases and J by 4 bases, with 2 bases of the junction left unmatched. The CDR3 loop reads CASSFGTTTGELFF. For the CDR3, the DNA is TGTGCCAGCAGCTTTGGGACTACCACCGGGGAGCTGTTTTTT.

This clone was seen a few times. The chain is built from TRBV2 and TRBJ1-4; 8 nucleotides agree with TRBD1. Germline V CDR1 and CDR2: SNHLY, FYNNEI. The V segment lost 6 bases and the J segment 7 bases; nucleotides outside the gene matches: 7. The CDR3 contains 14 residues. CDR3 residues: CASRVQGALEKLFF. Here the CDR3 DNA reads TGTGCCAGCAGGGTTCAGGGGGCGCTTGAAAAACTGTTTTTT.

This chain uses TRBV14 with TRBJ2-1; D is unresolved. This CDR3 is built from 12 residues. Germline V gene lookup returns CDR1 SGHDN and CDR2 FVKESK. The V end was cut by 4 bases, the J end by 7 bases, with 8 bases between. The CDR3: CASSPERNEQFF. CDR3 coding DNA: TGTGCCAGCAGCCCGGAAAGGAATGAGCAGTTCTTC. The full variable domain, its missing parts supplied by reference TRBV14 and TRBJ2-1, is EAGVTQFPSHSVIEKGQTVTLRCDPISGHDNLYWYRRVMGKEIKFLLHFVKESKQDESGMPNNRFLAERTGGTYSTLKVQPAELEDSGVYFCASSPERNEQFFGPGTRLTVL.

The rearrangement joins TRBV5-4 to TRBJ2-3, with a tentative D call TRBD1 (5 bases). The CDR3 length is 17 residues. Germline V gene sequence: CDR1 SGHNT, CDR2 YYREEE (reference sequence). V was clipped by 0 bases and J by 1 base, with 15 bases between them. CDR3 sequence: CASSLASGRQGTDTQYF. CDR3 bases: TGTGCCAGCAGCTTGGCCTCAGGGCGGCAAGGCACAGATACGCAGTATTTT.

The CDR3 reads CASSIGTGANYGYTF. The CDR3 bases are TGTGCCAGCAGTATCGGGACAGGGGCTAACTATGGCTACACCTTC. The chain uses TRBV27 and TRBJ1-2; TRBD1 matches 10 bases. The V segment lost 5 bases and the J segment 0 bases; nucleotides outside the gene matches: 3. This CDR3 comprises 15 residues. The V gene's germline CDR1 is MNHEY and CDR2 SMNVEV (reference sequence).